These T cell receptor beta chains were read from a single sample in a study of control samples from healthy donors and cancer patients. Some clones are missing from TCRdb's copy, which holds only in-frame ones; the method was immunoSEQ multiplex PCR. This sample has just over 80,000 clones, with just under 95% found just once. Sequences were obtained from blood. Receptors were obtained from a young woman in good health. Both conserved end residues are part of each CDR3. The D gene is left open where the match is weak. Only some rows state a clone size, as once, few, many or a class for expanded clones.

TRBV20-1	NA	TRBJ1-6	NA	CSASSPNSPLHF	TGCAGTGCTAGTTCACCTAATTCACCCCTCCACTTT
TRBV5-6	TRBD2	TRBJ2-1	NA	CASSSTGTSRTNEQFF	TGTGCCAGCAGCTCGACCGGGACTAGCAGAACAAATGAGCAGTTCTTC
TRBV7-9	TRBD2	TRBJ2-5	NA	CASSLDFGGEETQYF	TGTGCCAGCAGCTTAGACTTCGGGGGGGAAGAGACCCAGTACTTC
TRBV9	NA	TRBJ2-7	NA	CASSVVCQSDEYF	TGTGCCAGCAGCGTAGTGTGTCAGTCCGACGAGTACTTC
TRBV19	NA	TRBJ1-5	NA	CASMAGLISNQPQHF	TGTGCCAGTATGGCGGGACTGATTAGCAATCAGCCCCAGCATTTT
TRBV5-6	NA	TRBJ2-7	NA	CASSWHLQGRAYEQYF	TGTGCCAGCAGCTGGCATCTCCAGGGTCGCGCCTACGAGCAGTACTTC
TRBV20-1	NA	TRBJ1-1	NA	CSASAGDLNTEAFF	TGCAGTGCTAGTGCAGGGGACCTAAACACTGAAGCTTTCTTT
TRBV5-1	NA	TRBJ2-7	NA	CASSSTTYEQYF	TGCGCCAGCAGCTCGACAACCTACGAGCAGTACTTC
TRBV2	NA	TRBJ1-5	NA	CASKQGGYRGQPQHF	TGTGCCAGCAAACAGGGTGGTTACCGGGGTCAGCCCCAGCATTTT
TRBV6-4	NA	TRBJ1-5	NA	CASSPGPSNQPQHF	TGTGCCAGCAGTCCCGGGCCGAGCAATCAGCCCCAGCATTTT
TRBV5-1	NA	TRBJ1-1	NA	CASSLGDSPKAFF	TGCGCCAGCAGCTTGGGTGACAGCCCTAAAGCTTTCTTT
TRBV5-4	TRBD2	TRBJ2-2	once	CASRDGLAGMFANTGELFF	TGTGCCAGCAGAGACGGACTAGCGGGGATGTTCGCGAACACCGGGGAGCTGTTTTTT
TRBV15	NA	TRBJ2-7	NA	CATSRDRAGKSSYEQYF	TGTGCCACCAGCAGAGATCGGGCGGGCAAAAGCTCCTACGAGCAGTACTTC
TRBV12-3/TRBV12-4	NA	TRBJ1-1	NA	CATNYLGAEAFF	TGTGCCACCAACTACCTGGGCGCTGAAGCTTTCTTT
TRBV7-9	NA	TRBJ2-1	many	CASSVDPLNEQFF	TGTGCCAGCAGCGTAGACCCCTTGAATGAGCAGTTCTTC
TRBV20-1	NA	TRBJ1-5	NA	CSASISGDYNQPQHF	TGCAGTGCTAGTATCTCAGGGGACTACAATCAGCCCCAGCATTTT
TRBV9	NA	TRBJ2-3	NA	CASSVGTQRGTDTQYF	TGTGCCAGCAGCGTAGGGACCCAAAGAGGCACAGATACGCAGTATTTT
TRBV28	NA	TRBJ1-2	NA	CASGGNYGYTF	TGTGCCAGCGGGGGGAACTATGGCTACACCTTC
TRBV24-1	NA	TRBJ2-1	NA	CATSDFGGTNEQFF	TGTGCCACCAGTGATTTTGGGGGTACCAATGAGCAGTTCTTC
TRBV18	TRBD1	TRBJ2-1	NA	CASSPPGQVNNEQFF	TGTGCCAGCTCACCACCGGGACAGGTCAATAATGAGCAGTTCTTC
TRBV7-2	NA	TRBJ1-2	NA	CASSLVGTNGYTF	TGTGCCAGCAGCTTAGTAGGGACTAATGGCTACACCTTC
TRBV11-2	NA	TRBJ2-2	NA	CASSLSLNTGELFF	TGTGCCAGCAGCTTATCTCTAAACACCGGGGAGCTGTTTTTT
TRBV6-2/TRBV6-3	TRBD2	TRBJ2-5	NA	CASSYRREGETQYF	TGTGCCAGCAGTTACCGGCGGGAGGGAGAGACCCAGTACTTC
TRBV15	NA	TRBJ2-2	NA	CATSRDVTGELFF	TGTGCCACCAGCCGGGACGTTACCGGGGAGCTGTTTTTT
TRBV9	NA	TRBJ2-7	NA	CASSIGTLMHEQYF	TGTGCCAGCAGCATAGGGACATTAATGCACGAGCAGTACTTC
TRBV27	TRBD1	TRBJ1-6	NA	CASSLGDSSYNSPLHF	TGTGCCAGCAGTTTGGGGGACAGCTCCTATAATTCACCCCTCCACTTT
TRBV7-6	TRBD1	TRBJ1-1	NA	CASSQRTGETEAFF	TGTGCCAGCAGCCAACGGACAGGGGAAACTGAAGCTTTCTTT
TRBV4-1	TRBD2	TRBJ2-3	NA	CASSQEESAGVTQYF	TGCGCCAGCAGCCAAGAAGAGTCGGCGGGGGTTACGCAGTATTTT
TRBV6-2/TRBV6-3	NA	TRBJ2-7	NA	CASSHDYEQYF	TGTGCCAGCAGTCACGACTACGAGCAGTACTTC
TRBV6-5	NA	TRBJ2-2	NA	CASSYGVGELFF	TGTGCCAGCAGTTACGGGGTCGGGGAGCTGTTTTTT